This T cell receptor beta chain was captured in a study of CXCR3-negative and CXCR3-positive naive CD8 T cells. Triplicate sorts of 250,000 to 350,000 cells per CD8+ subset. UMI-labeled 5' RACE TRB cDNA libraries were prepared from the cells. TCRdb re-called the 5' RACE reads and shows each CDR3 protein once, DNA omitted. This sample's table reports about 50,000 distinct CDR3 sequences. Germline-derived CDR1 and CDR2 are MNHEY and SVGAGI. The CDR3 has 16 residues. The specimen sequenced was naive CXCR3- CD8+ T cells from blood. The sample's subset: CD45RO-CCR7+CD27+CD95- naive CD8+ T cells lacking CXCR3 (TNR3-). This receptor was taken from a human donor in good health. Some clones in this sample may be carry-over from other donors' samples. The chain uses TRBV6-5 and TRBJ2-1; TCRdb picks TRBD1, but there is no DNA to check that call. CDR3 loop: CASSVHRGLYYNEQFF.